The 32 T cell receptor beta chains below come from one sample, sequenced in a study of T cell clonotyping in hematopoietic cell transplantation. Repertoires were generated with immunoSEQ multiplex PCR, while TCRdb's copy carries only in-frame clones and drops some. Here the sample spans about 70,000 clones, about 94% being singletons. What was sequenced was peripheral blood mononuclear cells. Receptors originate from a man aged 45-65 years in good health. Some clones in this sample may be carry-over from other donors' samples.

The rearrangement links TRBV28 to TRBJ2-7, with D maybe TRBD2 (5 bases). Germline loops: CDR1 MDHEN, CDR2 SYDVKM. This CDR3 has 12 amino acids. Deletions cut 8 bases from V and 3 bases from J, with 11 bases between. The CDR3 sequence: CASESSVYEQYF. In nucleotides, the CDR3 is TGTGCCAGCGAAAGTAGCGTCTACGAGCAGTACTTC.

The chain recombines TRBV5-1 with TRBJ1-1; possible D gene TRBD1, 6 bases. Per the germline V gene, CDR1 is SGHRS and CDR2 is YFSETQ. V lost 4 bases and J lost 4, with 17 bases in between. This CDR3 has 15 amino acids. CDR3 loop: CASSARAQGFTEAFF. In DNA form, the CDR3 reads TGCGCCAGCAGCGCCAGAGCTCAGGGGTTCACTGAAGCTTTCTTT.

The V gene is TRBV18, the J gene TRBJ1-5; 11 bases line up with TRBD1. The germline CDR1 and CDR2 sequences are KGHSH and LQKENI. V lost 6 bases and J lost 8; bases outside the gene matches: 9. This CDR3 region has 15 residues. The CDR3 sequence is CASSLPGQGVKPQHF. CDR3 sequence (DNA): TGTGCCAGCTCCCTACCGGGACAGGGGGTGAAGCCCCAGCATTTT.

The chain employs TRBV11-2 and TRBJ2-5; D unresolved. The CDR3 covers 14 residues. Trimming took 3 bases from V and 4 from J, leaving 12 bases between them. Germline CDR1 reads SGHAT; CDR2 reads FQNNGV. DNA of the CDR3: TGTGCCAGCAGCTTCGGGCAGCAGATAGAGACCCAGTACTTC. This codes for CASSFGQQIETQYF.

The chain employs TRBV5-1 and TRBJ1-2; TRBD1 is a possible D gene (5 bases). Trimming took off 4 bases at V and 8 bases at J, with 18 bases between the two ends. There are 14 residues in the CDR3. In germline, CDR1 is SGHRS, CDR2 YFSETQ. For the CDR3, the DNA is TGCGCCAGCAGCACCGAACCGGGACTGCCCGGCTACACCTTC. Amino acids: CASSTEPGLPGYTF.

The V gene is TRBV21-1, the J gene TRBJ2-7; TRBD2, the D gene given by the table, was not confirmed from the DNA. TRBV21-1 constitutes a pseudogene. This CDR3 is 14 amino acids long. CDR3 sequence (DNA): TGTGCCAGCAGCAAAGAGGGGACTACTTACGAGCAGTACTTC. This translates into CASSKEGTTYEQYF.

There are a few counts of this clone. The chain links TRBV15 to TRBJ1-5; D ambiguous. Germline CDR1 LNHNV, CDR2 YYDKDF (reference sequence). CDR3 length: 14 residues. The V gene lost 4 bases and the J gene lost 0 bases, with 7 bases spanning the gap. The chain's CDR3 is CATSKEHSNQPQHF. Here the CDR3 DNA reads TGTGCCACCAGCAAAGAACATAGCAATCAGCCCCAGCATTTT.

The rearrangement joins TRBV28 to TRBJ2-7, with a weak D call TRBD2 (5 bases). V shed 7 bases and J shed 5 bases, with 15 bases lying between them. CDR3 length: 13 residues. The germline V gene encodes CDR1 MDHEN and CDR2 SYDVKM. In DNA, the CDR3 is TGTGCCAGCACCGCCGGATCGGGGAACGAGCAGTACTTC. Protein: CASTAGSGNEQYF.

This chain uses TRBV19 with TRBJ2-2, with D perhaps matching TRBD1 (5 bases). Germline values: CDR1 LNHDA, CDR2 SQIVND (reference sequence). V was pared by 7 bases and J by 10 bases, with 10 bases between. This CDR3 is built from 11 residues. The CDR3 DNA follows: TGTGCCAGTACCCGACAGAAGGAGCTGTTTTTT. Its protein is CASTRQKELFF.

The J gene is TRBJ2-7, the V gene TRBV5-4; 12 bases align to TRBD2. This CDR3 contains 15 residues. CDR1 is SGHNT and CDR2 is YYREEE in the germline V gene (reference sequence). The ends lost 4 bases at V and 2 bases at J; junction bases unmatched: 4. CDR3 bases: TGTGCCAGCAGCCCCCGGACTAGCGGGACCTACGAGCAGTACTTC. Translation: CASSPRTSGTYEQYF.

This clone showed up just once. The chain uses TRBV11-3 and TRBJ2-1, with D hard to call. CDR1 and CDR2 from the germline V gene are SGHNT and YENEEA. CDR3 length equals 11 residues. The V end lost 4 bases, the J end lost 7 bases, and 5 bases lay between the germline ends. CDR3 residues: CASSSGNEQFF. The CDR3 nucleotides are TGTGCCAGCAGCTCCGGTAATGAGCAGTTCTTC.

The CDR3 bases are TGTGCCAGCACCCCCCGCCGGGGGCGGTATAGCAATCAGCCCCAGCATTTT. The encoded protein is CASTPRRGRYSNQPQHF. This chain connects TRBV28 to TRBJ1-5; maybe TRBD1 (6 bases). This CDR3 comprises 17 residues. Between the trimmed V and J ends, which lost 7 bases and 0 bases, there was a span of 19 bases. The germline CDR1 and CDR2 sequences are MDHEN and SYDVKM. The whole variable domain, remainder taken from reference TRBV28 and TRBJ1-5, is DVKVTQSSRYLVKRTGEKVFLECVQDMDHENMFWYRQDPGLGLRLIYFSYDVKMKEKGDIPEGYSVSREKKERFSLILESASTNQTSMYLCASTPRRGRYSNQPQHFGDGTRLSIL.

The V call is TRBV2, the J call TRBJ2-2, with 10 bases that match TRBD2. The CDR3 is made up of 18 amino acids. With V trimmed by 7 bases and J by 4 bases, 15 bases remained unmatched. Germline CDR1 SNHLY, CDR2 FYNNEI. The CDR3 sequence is CASNNFGLAEPSTGELFF. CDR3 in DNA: TGTGCCAGCAATAATTTCGGACTAGCGGAGCCGAGCACCGGGGAGCTGTTTTTT.

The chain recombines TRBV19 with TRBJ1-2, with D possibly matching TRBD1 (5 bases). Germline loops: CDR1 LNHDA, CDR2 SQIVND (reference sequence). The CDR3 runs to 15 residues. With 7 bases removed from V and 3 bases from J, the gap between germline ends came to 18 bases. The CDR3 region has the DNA TGTGCCAGTACTAGGTCGGGGGGAGGCGACTATGGCTACACCTTC. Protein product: CASTRSGGGDYGYTF.

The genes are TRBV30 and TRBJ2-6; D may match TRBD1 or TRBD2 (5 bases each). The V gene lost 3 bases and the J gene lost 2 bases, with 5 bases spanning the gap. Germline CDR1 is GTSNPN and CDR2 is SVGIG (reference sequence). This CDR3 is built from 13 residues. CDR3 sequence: CAWRGAGANVLTF. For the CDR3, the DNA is TGTGCCTGGAGGGGGGCTGGGGCCAACGTCCTGACTTTC.

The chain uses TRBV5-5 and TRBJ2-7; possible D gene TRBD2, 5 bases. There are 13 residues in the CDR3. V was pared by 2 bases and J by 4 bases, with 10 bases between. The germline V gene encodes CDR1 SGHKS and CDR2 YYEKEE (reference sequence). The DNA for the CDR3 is TGTGCCAGCAGCTTTGGCAGGAGGTACGAGCAGTACTTC. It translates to CASSFGRRYEQYF.

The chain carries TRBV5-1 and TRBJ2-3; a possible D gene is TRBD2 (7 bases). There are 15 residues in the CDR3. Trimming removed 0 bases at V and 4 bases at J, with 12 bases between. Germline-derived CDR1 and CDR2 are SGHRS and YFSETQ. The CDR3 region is CASSLGEGGPDTQYF. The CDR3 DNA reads TGCGCCAGCAGCTTGGGGGAGGGGGGCCCAGATACGCAGTATTTT.

The CDR3, as DNA: TGTGCCAGCAGTTTAGACAGCTCCTACGAGCAGTACTTC. Translated, it gives CASSLDSSYEQYF. This chain links TRBV27 with TRBJ2-7, with D possibly being TRBD1 (5 bases). Trimming removed 2 bases from V and 0 bases from J, with 5 bases in between. The germline V gene has CDR1 MNHEY and CDR2 SMNVEV (reference sequence). The CDR3 contains 13 residues.

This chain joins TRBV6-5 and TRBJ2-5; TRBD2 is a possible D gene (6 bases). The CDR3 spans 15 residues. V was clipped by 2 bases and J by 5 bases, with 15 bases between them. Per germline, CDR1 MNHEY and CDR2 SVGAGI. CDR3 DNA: TGTGCCAGCAGTTACGGCGGCGGGGCCGGGGAGACCCAGTACTTC. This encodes CASSYGGGAGETQYF.

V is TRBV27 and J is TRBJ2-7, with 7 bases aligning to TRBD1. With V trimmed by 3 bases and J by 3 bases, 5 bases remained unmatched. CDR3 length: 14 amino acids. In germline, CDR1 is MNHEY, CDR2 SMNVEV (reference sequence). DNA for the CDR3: TGTGCCAGCAGTTTGGGACAGATAAGCTACGAGCAGTACTTC. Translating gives CASSLGQISYEQYF.

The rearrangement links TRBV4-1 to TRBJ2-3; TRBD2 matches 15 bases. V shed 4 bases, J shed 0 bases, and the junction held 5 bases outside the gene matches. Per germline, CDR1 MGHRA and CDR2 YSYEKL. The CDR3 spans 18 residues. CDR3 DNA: TGCGCCAGCAGCCTTAGGACTAGCGGGGGGGGGAGCACAGATACGCAGTATTTT. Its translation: CASSLRTSGGGSTDTQYF.

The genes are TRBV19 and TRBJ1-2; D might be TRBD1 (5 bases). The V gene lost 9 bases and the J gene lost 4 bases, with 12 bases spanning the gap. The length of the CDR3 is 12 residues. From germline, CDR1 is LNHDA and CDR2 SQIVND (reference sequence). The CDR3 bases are TGTGCCAGCGACGGGGACGGCTATGGCTACACCTTC. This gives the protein CASDGDGYGYTF.

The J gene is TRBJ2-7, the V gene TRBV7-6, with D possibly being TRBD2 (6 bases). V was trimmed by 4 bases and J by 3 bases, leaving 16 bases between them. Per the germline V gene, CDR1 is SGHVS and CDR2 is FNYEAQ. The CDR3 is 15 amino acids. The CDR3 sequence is CASSSGAGNFYEQYF. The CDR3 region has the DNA TGTGCCAGCAGCTCTGGGGCGGGAAATTTCTACGAGCAGTACTTC. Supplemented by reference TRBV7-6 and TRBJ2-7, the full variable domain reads GAGVSQSPRYKVTKRGQDVALRCDPISGHVSLYWYRQALGQGPEFLTYFNYEAQQDKSGLPNDRFSAERPEGSISTLTIQRTEQRDSAMYRCASSSGAGNFYEQYFGPGTRLTVT.

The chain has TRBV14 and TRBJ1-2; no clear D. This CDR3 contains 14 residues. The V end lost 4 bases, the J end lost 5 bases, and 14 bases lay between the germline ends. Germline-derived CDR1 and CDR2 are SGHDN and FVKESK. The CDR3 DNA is TGTGCCAGCAGCCCCGGACCGACGCCTTATGGCTACACCTTC. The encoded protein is CASSPGPTPYGYTF.

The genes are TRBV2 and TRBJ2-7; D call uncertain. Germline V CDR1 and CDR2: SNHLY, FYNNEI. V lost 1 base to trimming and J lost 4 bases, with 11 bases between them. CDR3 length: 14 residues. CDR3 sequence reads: CASSEGSLKYEQYF. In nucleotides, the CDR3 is TGTGCCAGCAGTGAAGGAAGCTTAAAGTACGAGCAGTACTTC.

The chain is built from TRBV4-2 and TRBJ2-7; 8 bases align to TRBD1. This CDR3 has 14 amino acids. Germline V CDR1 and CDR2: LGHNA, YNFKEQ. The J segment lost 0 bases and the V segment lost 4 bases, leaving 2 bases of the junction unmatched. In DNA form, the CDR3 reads TGTGCCAGCAGCCCAGGGGGCAGCTCCTACGAGCAGTACTTC. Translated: CASSPGGSSYEQYF.

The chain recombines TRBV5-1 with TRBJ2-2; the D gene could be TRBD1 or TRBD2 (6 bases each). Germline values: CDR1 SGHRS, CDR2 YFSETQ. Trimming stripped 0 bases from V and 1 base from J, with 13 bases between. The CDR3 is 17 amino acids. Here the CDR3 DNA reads TGCGCCAGCAGCTTGGGGGGCGGGACAAAGAACACCGGGGAGCTGTTTTTT. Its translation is CASSLGGGTKNTGELFF.

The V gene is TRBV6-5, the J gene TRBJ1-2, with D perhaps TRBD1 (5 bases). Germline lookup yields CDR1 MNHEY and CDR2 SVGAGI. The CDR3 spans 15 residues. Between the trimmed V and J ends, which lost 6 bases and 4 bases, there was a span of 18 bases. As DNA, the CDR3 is TGTGCCAGCAGGGATCGGGGGGGGTACGGCTATGGCTACACCTTC. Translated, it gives CASRDRGGYGYGYTF.

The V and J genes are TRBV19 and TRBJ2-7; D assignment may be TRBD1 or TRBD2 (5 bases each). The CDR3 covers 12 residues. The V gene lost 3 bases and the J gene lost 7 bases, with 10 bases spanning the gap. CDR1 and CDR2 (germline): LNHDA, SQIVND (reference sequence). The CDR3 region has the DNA TGTGCCAGTAGTATCGCAGGGAGAGAGCAGTACTTC. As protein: CASSIAGREQYF.

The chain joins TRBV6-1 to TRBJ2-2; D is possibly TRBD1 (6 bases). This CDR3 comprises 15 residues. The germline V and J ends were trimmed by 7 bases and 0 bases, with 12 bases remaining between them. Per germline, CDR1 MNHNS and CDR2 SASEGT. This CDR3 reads CASIPGHTNTGELFF. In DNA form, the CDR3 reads TGTGCCAGCATTCCGGGACATACGAACACCGGGGAGCTGTTTTTT.

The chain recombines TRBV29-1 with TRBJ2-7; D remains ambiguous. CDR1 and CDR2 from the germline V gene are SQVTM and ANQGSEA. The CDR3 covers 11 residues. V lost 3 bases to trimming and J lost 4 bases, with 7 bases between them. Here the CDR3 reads CSVELNYEQYF. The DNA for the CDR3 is TGCAGCGTTGAGCTTAATTACGAGCAGTACTTC.

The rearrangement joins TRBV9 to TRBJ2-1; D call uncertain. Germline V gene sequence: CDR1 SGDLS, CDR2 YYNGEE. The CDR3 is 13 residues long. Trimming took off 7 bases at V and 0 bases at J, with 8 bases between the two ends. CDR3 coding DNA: TGTGCCAGCGCCCGTTCCTCCTACAATGAGCAGTTCTTC. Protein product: CASARSSYNEQFF.